These 24 T cell receptor beta chains were sequenced from one sample in a study of T cells after somatic rescue of genetic block. This table comes from immunoSEQ multiplex PCR, and its TCRdb copy is limited to in-frame clones, with some not included. The sample includes tens of thousands of clones, approximately 90% of them seen just once. What was sequenced was peripheral blood mononuclear cells (PBMCs). The receptors stem from a woman under 30.

The rearrangement uses TRBV27 and TRBJ2-7; D tentatively reads TRBD1 or TRBD2 (5 bases each). The CDR3 is made up of 15 amino acids. The ends were cut back, 2 bases at V and 6 bases at J, with 17 bases in the middle. Looked up from germline, CDR1 is MNHEY and CDR2 is SMNVEV (reference sequence). The CDR3 is CASSLNPGARGEQYF. The CDR3 DNA sequence: TGTGCCAGCAGTTTAAACCCCGGGGCGAGGGGCGAGCAGTACTTC.

CDR3 sequence: CASSSPGGGSRDTQYF. Written as DNA, the CDR3 is TGTGCCAGCAGCTCCCCCGGGGGCGGGAGTAGGGATACGCAGTATTTT. The chain employs TRBV11-2 and TRBJ2-3; tentatively, D is TRBD2 (7 bases). CDR1 and CDR2 from the germline V gene are SGHAT and FQNNGV. Deletions cut 4 bases from V and 6 bases from J, with 20 bases between. The CDR3 spans 16 residues.

The chain recombines TRBV9 with TRBJ2-3, with 15 bases fitting TRBD2. Trimming at V came to 5 bases and at J to 0 bases, leaving 16 bases not matched to a gene. The germline CDR1 and CDR2 sequences are SGDLS and YYNGEE. The CDR3 length is 21 residues. DNA of the CDR3: TGTGCCAGCAGTCTCAGCCCGGGACTAGCGGGAGGACCTTATAGCACAGATACGCAGTATTTT. It encodes CASSLSPGLAGGPYSTDTQYF. The variable domain in full, completed from reference TRBV9 and TRBJ2-3, reads DSGVTQTPKHLITATGQRVTLRCSPRSGDLSVYWYQQSLDQGLQFLIQYYNGEERAKGNILERFSAQQFPDLHSELNLSSLELGDSALYFCASSLSPGLAGGPYSTDTQYFGPGTRLTVL.

This chain links TRBV30 with TRBJ1-5, with 8 nucleotides matching TRBD1. The V gene end was trimmed by 4 bases and the J gene end by 3 bases; junction bases not matched to a gene: 8. The length of the CDR3 is 15 residues. Germline CDR1 reads GTSNPN; CDR2 reads SVGIG (reference sequence). CDR3 DNA: TGTGCCTGGAACCTCGGGACAGGCTACAATCAGCCCCAGCATTTT. This sequence encodes CAWNLGTGYNQPQHF.

This clone has a single count. The rearrangement uses TRBV27 and TRBJ2-7, with 13 bases that match TRBD2. The V and J ends lost 5 bases and 6 bases, in that order; junction bases with no gene match: 7. The CDR3 is 15 amino acids. Germline CDR1 and CDR2: MNHEY and SMNVEV (reference sequence). The CDR3 sequence: CASSPTSGRATEQYF. CDR3 sequence (DNA): TGTGCCAGCAGTCCAACTAGCGGGAGGGCCACCGAGCAGTACTTC.

V usage is TRBV10-3 and J usage is TRBJ2-1; D is possibly TRBD2 (6 bases). Germline loops: CDR1 ENHRY, CDR2 SYGVKD. Trimming took off 2 bases at V and 1 base at J, with 9 bases between the two ends. This CDR3 has 15 residues. CDR3 loop: CAISELASSYNEQFF. As DNA, the CDR3 is TGTGCCATCAGTGAGCTAGCGAGTTCCTACAATGAGCAGTTCTTC.

The chain carries TRBV7-2 and TRBJ2-7; D is possibly TRBD1 or TRBD2 (6 bases each). The germline V and J ends were trimmed by 0 bases and 2 bases, with 14 bases remaining between them. The CDR3 has 16 residues. Germline CDR1 and CDR2: SGHTA and FQGNSA. CDR3 in amino acids: CASSLALGGIPYEQYF. The CDR3 nucleotides read TGTGCCAGCAGCTTAGCGCTAGGGGGGATACCCTACGAGCAGTACTTC.

The chain has TRBV5-5 and TRBJ1-4; 8 bases are shared with TRBD1. The CDR3 is 15 residues long. The V and J ends lost 7 bases and 3 bases, in that order; junction bases with no gene match: 8. The germline CDR1 and CDR2 sequences are SGHKS and YYEKEE (reference sequence). Written as DNA, the CDR3 is TGTGCCAGCGGTCTCATGGGACAGGCTAATGAAAAACTGTTTTTT. Protein product: CASGLMGQANEKLFF. The full variable domain, in which reference TRBV5-5 and TRBJ1-4 provide the parts outside the CDR3, is DAGVTQSPTHLIKTRGQQVTLRCSPISGHKSVSWYQQVLGQGPQFIFQYYEKEERGRGNFPDRFSARQFPNYSSELNVNALLLGDSALYLCASGLMGQANEKLFFGSGTQLSVL.

This clone showed up just a few times. This sequence joins TRBV4-2 and TRBJ2-7, with 9 bases that match TRBD1. V lost 4 bases and J lost 4; bases outside the gene matches: 5. The CDR3 sequence is 14 residues long. The germline V gene has CDR1 LGHNA and CDR2 YNFKEQ. CDR3 sequence: CASSPGQGLYEQYF. Written as DNA, the CDR3 is TGTGCCAGCAGCCCCGGACAGGGGCTATACGAGCAGTACTTC.

The V and J genes are TRBV6-1 and TRBJ1-5; D ambiguous. Germline V CDR1 and CDR2: MNHNS, SASEGT. V was cut by 6 bases and J by 1 base, with 7 bases left in between. The CDR3 runs 13 residues. For the CDR3, the DNA is TGTGCCAGCAGGGTCATCAGCAATCAGCCCCAGCATTTT. Protein: CASRVISNQPQHF.

The chain is built from TRBV29-1 and TRBJ1-2; D is uncertain. The CDR3 spans 11 residues. CDR1 SQVTM and CDR2 ANQGSEA come from the germline V gene. Trimming pared 6 bases from V and 8 bases from J, leaving 13 bases between. CDR3 loop: CSVPGRGGYTF. The DNA for the CDR3 is TGCAGCGTCCCTGGGCGAGGGGGCTACACCTTC.

V is TRBV11-2 and J is TRBJ1-3, with a tentative D call TRBD1 (5 bases). Germline V lookup: CDR1 SGHAT, CDR2 FQNNGV. V shed 4 bases and J shed 0 bases, with 13 bases lying between them. The CDR3 spans 16 residues. The CDR3 reads CASSYPQAFSGNTIYF. For the CDR3, the DNA is TGTGCCAGCAGCTATCCACAGGCGTTCTCTGGAAACACCATATATTTT.

The genes are TRBV2 and TRBJ2-7, with D perhaps TRBD2 (5 bases). The CDR3 is 11 amino acids. V shed 3 bases and J shed 11 bases, with 11 bases lying between them. From germline, CDR1 is SNHLY and CDR2 FYNNEI. Here the CDR3 DNA reads TGTGCCAGCAGTGACGGGGTGGAGGAGTACTTC. The encoded protein is CASSDGVEEYF.

V is TRBV6-6 and J is TRBJ2-7; D perhaps matches TRBD2 (5 bases). V was trimmed by 0 bases and J by 1 base, leaving 13 bases between them. Germline loops: CDR1 MNHNY, CDR2 SVGAGI (reference sequence). This CDR3 region has 16 residues. The CDR3 loop is CASSYSTGIPSYEQYF. DNA of the CDR3: TGTGCCAGCAGTTACTCCACCGGGATCCCATCCTACGAGCAGTACTTC.

Only a few counts were recorded for this clone. The genes are TRBV7-9 and TRBJ2-7; weak D call: TRBD1 (5 bases). Between the trimmed V and J ends, which lost 4 bases and 3 bases, there was a span of 19 bases. Germline V lookup: CDR1 SEHNR, CDR2 FQNEAQ (reference sequence). This CDR3 spans 16 amino acids. In DNA, the CDR3 is TGTGCCAGCAGCTCCCCCCCCACAGGCAGTGACTACGAGCAGTACTTC. Its protein product is CASSSPPTGSDYEQYF.

This clone was picked up a small number of times. The V gene is TRBV11-3, the J gene TRBJ1-4; 8 nucleotides line up with TRBD1. The CDR3 extends over 15 amino acids. In germline, CDR1 is SGHNT, CDR2 YENEEA. The ends lost 5 bases at V and 7 bases at J; junction bases unmatched: 9. CDR3 sequence (DNA): TGTGCCAGCAGCCGTGGACAGGGAGGGAGTGAAAAACTGTTTTTT. Residues: CASSRGQGGSEKLFF.

This clone occurred once. The genes are TRBV7-6 and TRBJ1-1; 7 bases are a match to TRBD1. The germline V gene encodes CDR1 SGHVS and CDR2 FNYEAQ. The ends lost 0 bases at V and 5 bases at J; junction bases unmatched: 12. The CDR3 sequence is 17 residues long. The chain's CDR3 is CASSLASRQGVRTEAFF. The CDR3 coding sequence is TGTGCCAGCAGCTTAGCTTCCCGACAGGGAGTGAGGACTGAAGCTTTCTTT. Combining the CDR3 with reference TRBV7-6 and TRBJ1-1 gives the whole variable domain GAGVSQSPRYKVTKRGQDVALRCDPISGHVSLYWYRQALGQGPEFLTYFNYEAQQDKSGLPNDRFSAERPEGSISTLTIQRTEQRDSAMYRCASSLASRQGVRTEAFFGQGTRLTVV.

The rearrangement uses TRBV2 and TRBJ1-1; D possibly corresponds to TRBD1 (5 bases). The germline V and J ends were trimmed by 2 bases and 1 base, with 11 bases remaining between them. The CDR3 sequence is 15 residues long. CDR1 and CDR2 from the germline V gene are SNHLY and FYNNEI. The CDR3 region has the DNA TGTGCCAGCAGTGAATTAGGGACCAGGAACACTGAAGCTTTCTTT. Translating it yields CASSELGTRNTEAFF.

V usage is TRBV5-1 and J usage is TRBJ2-7; 9 bases fit TRBD1. After removal of 4 bases from V and 9 bases from J, the junction contained 11 bases not matched to a gene. Per the germline V gene, CDR1 is SGHRS and CDR2 is YFSETQ. The CDR3 covers 14 residues. The CDR3 DNA is TGCGCCAGCAGCGGAGGGGGGACAGGGCGTGGGCAGTACTTC. The encoded protein is CASSGGGTGRGQYF.

This chain connects TRBV5-6 to TRBJ1-4; TRBD1 aligns across 11 bases. Germline V lookup: CDR1 SGHDT, CDR2 YYEEEE. This CDR3 region has 15 residues. The trim removed 3 bases at V and 8 bases at J, leaving 6 bases unmatched. Here the CDR3 DNA reads TGTGCCAGCAGCTCTGGACAGGGGGCAGGAGAAAAACTGTTTTTT. As protein: CASSSGQGAGEKLFF.

This clone was counted a single time. The chain has TRBV18 and TRBJ1-3; no firm D call. This CDR3 is 13 amino acids long. Germline assignment: CDR1 KGHSH and CDR2 LQKENI. Trimming stripped 2 bases from V and 4 bases from J, with 6 bases between. The CDR3 reads CASSPSDGNTIYF. The CDR3 DNA reads TGTGCCAGCTCACCATCAGACGGAAACACCATATATTTT. Looking up the rest from reference TRBV18 and TRBJ1-3 gives the full variable domain: NAGVMQNPRHLVRRRGQEARLRCSPMKGHSHVYWYRQLPEEGLKFMVYLQKENIIDESGMPKERFSAEFPKEGPSILRIQQVVRGDSAAYFCASSPSDGNTIYFGEGSWLTVV.

This clone was picked up one time. The chain employs TRBV7-2 and TRBJ2-2; D gene unclear. The CDR3 covers 16 residues. Trimming pared 6 bases from V and 1 base from J, leaving 15 bases between. Germline V gene sequence: CDR1 SGHTA, CDR2 FQGNSA. The CDR3 coding sequence is TGTGCCAGCAGTGAATTACGGATGATGAACACCGGGGAGCTGTTTTTT. Protein: CASSELRMMNTGELFF.

The chain has TRBV5-4 and TRBJ2-7; D might be TRBD2 (6 bases). Between the trimmed V and J ends, which lost 4 bases and 5 bases, there was a span of 22 bases. The CDR3 covers 16 residues. Germline CDR1 SGHNT, CDR2 YYREEE (reference sequence). The CDR3 reads CASSPRGWDRRNEQYF. CDR3 sequence (DNA): TGTGCCAGCAGCCCGCGGGGATGGGACCGTCGGAACGAGCAGTACTTC.

CDR3 residues: CASSLGTEAFF. CDR3 coding DNA: TGTGCCAGCAGCTTAGGGACTGAAGCTTTCTTT. The V and J genes are TRBV7-6 and TRBJ1-1; D gene uncertain. The germline V and J ends were trimmed by 1 base and 5 bases, with 2 bases remaining between them. This CDR3 has 11 residues. Per the germline V gene, CDR1 is SGHVS and CDR2 is FNYEAQ.